This T cell receptor (beta chain) was recorded in a study of T cells in Graves' hyperthyroidism and ophthalmopathy. Study summary: Before any treatment, at initial diagnosis, peripheral blood was collected. Overall study results and limits: Blood also held most thyroid clonotypes expanded beyond 0.001.

This CDR3 contains 17 residues. Trimming cost V 0 bases and J 3 bases; bases outside gene matches: 4. Germline V gene lookup returns CDR1 LGHDT and CDR2 YNNKEL (reference sequence). Graves' hyperthyroidism without ophthalmopathy progression within 18 months was termed stable. In making diagnoses, clinical symptoms, serum thyroxine and TRAb, thyroid ultrasound and orbital computed tomography were all used. Researchers took RNA transcripts and amplified the TCR beta CDR3 regions from them. TCR CDR3 regions were first amplified by RT-PCR with HTBI primers. TCRdb ran MiXCR on the multiplex PCR reads and lists one entry per CDR3 protein. The data contain about 320,000 distinct CDR3 sequences, 16% of them seen just once; the ten biggest clones take up 33%. This clonotype was observed many times. Its specificity is not known.

Sequencing used blood. The source is a young man with Graves' hyperthyroidism. The V gene is TRBV3-1, the J gene TRBJ2-3; 12 bases fit TRBD2. The DNA for the CDR3 is TGTGCCAGCAGCCAAGATCTCCTAGCGGGGGGGACAGATACGCAGTATTTT. As protein: CASSQDLLAGGTDTQYF.